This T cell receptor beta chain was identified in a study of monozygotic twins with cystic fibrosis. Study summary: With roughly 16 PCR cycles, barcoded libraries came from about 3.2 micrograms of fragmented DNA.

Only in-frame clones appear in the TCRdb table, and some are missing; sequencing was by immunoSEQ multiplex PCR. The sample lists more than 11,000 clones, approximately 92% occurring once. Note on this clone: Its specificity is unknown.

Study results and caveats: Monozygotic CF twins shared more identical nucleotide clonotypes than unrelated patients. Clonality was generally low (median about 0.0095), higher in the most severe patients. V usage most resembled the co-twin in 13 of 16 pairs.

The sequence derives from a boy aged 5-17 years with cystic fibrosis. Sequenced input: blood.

CDR3 in DNA: TGTGCCAGTAGTATAGGAGCGGGGGGTCAGCCCCAGCATTTT. Protein product: CASSIGAGGQPQHF. The V and J genes are TRBV19 and TRBJ1-5; D is perhaps TRBD1 (5 bases). The CDR3 runs to 14 residues. V was trimmed by 1 base and J by 6 bases, leaving 10 bases between them. Germline-derived CDR1 and CDR2 are LNHDA and SQIVND (reference sequence).